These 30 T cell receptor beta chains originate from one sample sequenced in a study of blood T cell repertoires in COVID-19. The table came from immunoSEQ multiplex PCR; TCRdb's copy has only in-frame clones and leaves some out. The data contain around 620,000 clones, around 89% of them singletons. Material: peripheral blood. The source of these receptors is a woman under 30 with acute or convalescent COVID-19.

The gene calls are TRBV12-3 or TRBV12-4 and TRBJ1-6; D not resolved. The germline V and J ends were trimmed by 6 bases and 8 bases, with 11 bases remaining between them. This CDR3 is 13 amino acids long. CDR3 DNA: TGTGCCAGCAGCCCCGACACCTATTCACCCCTCCACTTT. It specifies CASSPDTYSPLHF.

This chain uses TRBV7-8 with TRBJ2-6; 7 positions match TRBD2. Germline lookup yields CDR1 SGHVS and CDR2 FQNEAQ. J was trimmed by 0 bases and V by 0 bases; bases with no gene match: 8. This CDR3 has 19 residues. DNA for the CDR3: TGTGCCAGCAGCTTAGCGACGGGCGGGAGCGTCTCTGGGGCCAACGTCCTGACTTTC. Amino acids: CASSLATGGSVSGANVLTF.

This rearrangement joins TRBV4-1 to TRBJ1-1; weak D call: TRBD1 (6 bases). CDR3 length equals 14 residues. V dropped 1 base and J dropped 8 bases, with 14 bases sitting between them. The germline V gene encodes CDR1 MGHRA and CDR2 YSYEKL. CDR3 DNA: TGCGCCAGCAGCCAAGTTAGCAGGGGCGAGGAAGCTTTCTTT. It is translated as CASSQVSRGEEAFF.

For the CDR3, the DNA is TGTGCCAGCAGCCAAGGTCCAGGGGGCGGGGACGAGCAGTACTTC. This translates into CASSQGPGGGDEQYF. The V and J genes are TRBV4-2 and TRBJ2-7; 8 nucleotides align to TRBD1. J lost 5 bases, V lost 1 base, and 7 bases had no gene match. Germline-derived CDR1 and CDR2 are LGHNA and YNFKEQ. This CDR3 has 15 residues.

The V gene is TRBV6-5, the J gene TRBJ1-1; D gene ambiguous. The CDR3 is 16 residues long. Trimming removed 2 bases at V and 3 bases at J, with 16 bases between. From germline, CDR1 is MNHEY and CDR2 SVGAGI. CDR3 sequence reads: CASSYDLRRSYTEAFF. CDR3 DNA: TGTGCCAGCAGTTACGATTTGAGGAGATCGTACACTGAAGCTTTCTTT.

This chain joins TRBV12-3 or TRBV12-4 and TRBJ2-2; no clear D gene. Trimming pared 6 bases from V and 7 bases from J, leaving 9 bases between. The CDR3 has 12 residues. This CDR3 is CASRFPVGELFF. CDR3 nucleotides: TGTGCCAGCAGGTTCCCAGTCGGGGAGCTGTTTTTT.

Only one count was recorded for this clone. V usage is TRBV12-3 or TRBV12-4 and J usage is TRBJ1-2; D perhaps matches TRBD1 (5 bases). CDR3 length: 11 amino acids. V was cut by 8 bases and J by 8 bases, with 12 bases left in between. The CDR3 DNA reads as TGTGCCAGCGGAACAGGCTACGGCTACACCTTC. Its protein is CASGTGYGYTF.

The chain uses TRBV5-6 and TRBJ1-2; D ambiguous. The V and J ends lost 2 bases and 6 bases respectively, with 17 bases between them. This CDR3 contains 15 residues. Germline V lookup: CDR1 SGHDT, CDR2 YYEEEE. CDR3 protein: CASSLGYSGINGYTF. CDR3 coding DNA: TGTGCCAGCAGCTTAGGATATTCGGGAATCAATGGCTACACCTTC.

In DNA, the CDR3 is TGTGCCTGGAGTAGAGGACAGGGATCGGAGGAGCAGTACTTC. This encodes CAWSRGQGSEEQYF. The chain employs TRBV30 and TRBJ2-7; 8 bases match TRBD1. The V gene's germline CDR1 is GTSNPN and CDR2 SVGIG (reference sequence). The trim removed 2 bases at V and 7 bases at J, leaving 10 bases unmatched. The CDR3 is made up of 14 amino acids.

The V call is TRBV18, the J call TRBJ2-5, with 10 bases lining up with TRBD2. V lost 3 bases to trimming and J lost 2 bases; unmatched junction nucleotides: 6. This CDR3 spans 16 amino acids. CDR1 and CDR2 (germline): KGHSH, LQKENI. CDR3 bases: TGTGCCAGCTCACCGTTGGCTAGCGGGGGACAAGAGACCCAGTACTTC. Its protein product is CASSPLASGGQETQYF.

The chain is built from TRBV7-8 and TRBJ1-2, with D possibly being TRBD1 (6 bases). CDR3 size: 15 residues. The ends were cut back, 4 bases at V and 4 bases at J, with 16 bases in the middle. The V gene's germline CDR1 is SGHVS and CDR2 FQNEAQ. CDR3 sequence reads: CASSSSAGGLYGYTF. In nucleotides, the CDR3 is TGTGCCAGCAGCTCCTCCGCGGGGGGGCTCTATGGCTACACCTTC.

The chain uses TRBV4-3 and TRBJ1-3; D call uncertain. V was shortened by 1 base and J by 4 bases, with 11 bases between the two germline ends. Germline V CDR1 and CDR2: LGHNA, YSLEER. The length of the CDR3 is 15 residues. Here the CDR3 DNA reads TGCGCCAGCAGCCAAGCCGGGGTGGAAGGAAACACCATATATTTT. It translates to CASSQAGVEGNTIYF.

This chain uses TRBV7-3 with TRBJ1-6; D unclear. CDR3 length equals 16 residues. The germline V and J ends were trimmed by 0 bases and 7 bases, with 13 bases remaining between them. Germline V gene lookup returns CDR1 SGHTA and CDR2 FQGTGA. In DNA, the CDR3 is TGTGCCAGCAGCTTAACTGCGGGTTCTTTGAATTCACCCCTCCACTTT. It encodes CASSLTAGSLNSPLHF.

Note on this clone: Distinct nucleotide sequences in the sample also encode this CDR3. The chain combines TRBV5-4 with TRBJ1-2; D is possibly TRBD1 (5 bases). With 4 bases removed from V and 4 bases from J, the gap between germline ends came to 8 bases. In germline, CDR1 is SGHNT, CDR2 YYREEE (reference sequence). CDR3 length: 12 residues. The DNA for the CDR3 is TGTGCCAGCAGCCTCGACAGCTATGGCTACACCTTC. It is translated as CASSLDSYGYTF.

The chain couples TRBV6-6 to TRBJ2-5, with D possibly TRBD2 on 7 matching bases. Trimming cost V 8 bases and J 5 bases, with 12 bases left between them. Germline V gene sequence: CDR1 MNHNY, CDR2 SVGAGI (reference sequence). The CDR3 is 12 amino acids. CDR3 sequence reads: CASRRGGETQYF. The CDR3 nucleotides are TGTGCCAGCCGGAGGGGGGGTGAGACCCAGTACTTC.

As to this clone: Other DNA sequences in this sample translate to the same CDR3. The CDR3 reads CASSLGQSYEQYF. In DNA form, the CDR3 reads TGTGCCAGCAGCCTGGGACAGAGCTACGAGCAGTACTTC. This rearrangement joins TRBV12-3 or TRBV12-4 to TRBJ2-7; 7 nucleotides line up with TRBD1. This CDR3 is built from 13 residues. V lost 6 bases, J lost 3 bases, and 5 bases stayed unmatched.

CDR3 amino acids: CASRRLGVSGELFF. CDR3 bases: TGTGCCAGCAGGCGCCTCGGGGTGTCCGGGGAGCTGTTTTTT. The chain links TRBV28 to TRBJ2-2, with a tentative D call TRBD2 (5 bases). There are 14 residues in the CDR3. Germline V gene lookup returns CDR1 MDHEN and CDR2 SYDVKM. V was pared by 6 bases and J by 6 bases, with 14 bases between.

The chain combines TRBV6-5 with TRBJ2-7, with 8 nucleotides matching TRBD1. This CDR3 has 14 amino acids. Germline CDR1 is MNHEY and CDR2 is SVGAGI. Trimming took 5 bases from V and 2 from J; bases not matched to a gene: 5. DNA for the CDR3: TGTGCCAGCAGTACCCGGGACAGGACCTACGAGCAGTACTTC. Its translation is CASSTRDRTYEQYF.

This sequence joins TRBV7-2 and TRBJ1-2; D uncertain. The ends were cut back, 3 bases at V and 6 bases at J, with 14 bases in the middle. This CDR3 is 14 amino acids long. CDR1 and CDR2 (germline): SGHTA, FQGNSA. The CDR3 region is CASSFPGRINGYTF. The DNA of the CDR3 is TGTGCCAGCAGCTTTCCCGGGAGGATCAATGGCTACACCTTC.

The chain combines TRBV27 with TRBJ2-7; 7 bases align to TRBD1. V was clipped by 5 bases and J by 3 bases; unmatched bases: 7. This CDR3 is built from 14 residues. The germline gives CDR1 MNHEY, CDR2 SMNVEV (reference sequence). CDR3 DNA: TGTGCCAGCAGTCTAAAGGGACAGATCTACGAGCAGTACTTC. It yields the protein CASSLKGQIYEQYF.

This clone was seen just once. The CDR3 sequence is CASSRKGQDNTEAFF. DNA of the CDR3: TGTGCCAGCAGCAGAAAGGGACAGGACAACACTGAAGCTTTCTTT. The genes are TRBV11-3 and TRBJ1-1; 8 bases align to TRBD1. The CDR3 sequence is 15 residues long. The trim removed 5 bases at V and 2 bases at J, leaving 7 bases unmatched. The germline gives CDR1 SGHNT, CDR2 YENEEA.

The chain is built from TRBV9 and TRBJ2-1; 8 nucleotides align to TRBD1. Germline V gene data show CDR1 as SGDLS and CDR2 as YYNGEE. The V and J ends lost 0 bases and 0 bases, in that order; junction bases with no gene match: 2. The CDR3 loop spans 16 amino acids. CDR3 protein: CASSVATGGSYNEQFF. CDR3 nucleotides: TGTGCCAGCAGCGTAGCAACAGGGGGCTCCTACAATGAGCAGTTCTTC.

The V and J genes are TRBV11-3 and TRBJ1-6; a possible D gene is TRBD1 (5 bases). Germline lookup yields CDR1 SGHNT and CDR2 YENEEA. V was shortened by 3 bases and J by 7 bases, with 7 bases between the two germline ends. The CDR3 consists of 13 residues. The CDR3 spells CASSFRANSPLHF. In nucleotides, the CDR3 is TGTGCCAGCAGCTTCAGGGCAAATTCACCCCTCCACTTT.

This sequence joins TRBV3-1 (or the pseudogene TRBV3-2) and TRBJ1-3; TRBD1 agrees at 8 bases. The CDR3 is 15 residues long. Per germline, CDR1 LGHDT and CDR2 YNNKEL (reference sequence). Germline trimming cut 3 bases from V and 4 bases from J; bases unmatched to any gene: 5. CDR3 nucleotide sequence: TGTGCCAGCAGCCAGTTCAGGGGGCGCGGAAACACCATATATTTT. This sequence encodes CASSQFRGRGNTIYF.

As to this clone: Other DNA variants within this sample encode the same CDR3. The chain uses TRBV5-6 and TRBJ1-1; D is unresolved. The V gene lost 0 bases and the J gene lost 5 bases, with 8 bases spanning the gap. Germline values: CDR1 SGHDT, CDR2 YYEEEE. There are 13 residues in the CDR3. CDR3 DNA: TGTGCCAGCAGCTTGGGGGCTGGTACTGAAGCTTTCTTT. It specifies CASSLGAGTEAFF.

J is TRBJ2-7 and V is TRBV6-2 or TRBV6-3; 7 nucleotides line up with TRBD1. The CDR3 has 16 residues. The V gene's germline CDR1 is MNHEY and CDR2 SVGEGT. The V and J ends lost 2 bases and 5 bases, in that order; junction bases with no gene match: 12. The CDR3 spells CASSYPQGQRGNEQYF. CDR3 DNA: TGTGCCAGCAGTTACCCCCAGGGACAGAGAGGCAACGAGCAGTACTTC.

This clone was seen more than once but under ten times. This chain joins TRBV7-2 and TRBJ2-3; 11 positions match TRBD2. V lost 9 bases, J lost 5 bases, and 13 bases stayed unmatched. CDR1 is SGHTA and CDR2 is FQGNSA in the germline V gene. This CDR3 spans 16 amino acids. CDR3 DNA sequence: TGTGCCAGTAGGTGGGGTAGCGGGGGGGCTGTAGATACGCAGTATTTT. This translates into CASRWGSGGAVDTQYF.

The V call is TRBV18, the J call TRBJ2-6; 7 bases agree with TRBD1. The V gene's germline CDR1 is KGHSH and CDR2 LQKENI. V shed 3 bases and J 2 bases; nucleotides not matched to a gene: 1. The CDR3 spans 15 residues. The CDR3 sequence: CASSPGTAGANVLTF. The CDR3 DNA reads TGTGCCAGCTCACCTGGGACAGCTGGGGCCAACGTCCTGACTTTC.

CDR3 DNA: TGTGCCAGCAGCCTCAATTCCGAGCAGTACTTC. This encodes CASSLNSEQYF. The rearrangement joins TRBV7-8 to TRBJ2-7; no definite D call. The CDR3 consists of 11 residues. V lost 5 bases and J lost 6, with 8 bases in between. Germline V CDR1 and CDR2: SGHVS, FQNEAQ.

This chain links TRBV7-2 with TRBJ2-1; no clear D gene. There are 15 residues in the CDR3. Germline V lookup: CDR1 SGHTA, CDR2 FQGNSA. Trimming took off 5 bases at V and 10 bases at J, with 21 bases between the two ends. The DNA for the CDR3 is TGTGCCAGCAGCCCCGAGCCGTACCCAAATTGGGAGCAGTTCTTC. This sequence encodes CASSPEPYPNWEQFF. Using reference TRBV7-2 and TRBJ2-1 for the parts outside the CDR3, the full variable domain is GAGVSQSPSNKVTEKGKDVELRCDPISGHTALYWYRQSLGQGLEFLIYFQGNSAPDKSGLPSDRFSAERTGGSVSTLTIQRTQQEDSAVYLCASSPEPYPNWEQFFGPGTRLTVL.